A single sample gave rise to the 8 T cell receptor beta chains below, sequenced in a study of blood T cell repertoires in COVID-19. Clones were read by immunoSEQ multiplex PCR, and TCRdb kept only the in-frame ones, dropping some. Of 90,000 to 130,000 clones listed, just over 85% were seen once; the top ten hold under 2.5%. Sequencing input: peripheral blood. Source of these receptors: a human donor in a cohort sampled during active COVID-19.

This clone was seen only once. The chain links TRBV5-1 to TRBJ2-7; TRBD2 matches 7 bases. CDR3 length equals 13 residues. V was clipped by 2 bases and J by 4 bases; unmatched bases: 3. Germline V gives CDR1 SGHRS, CDR2 YFSETQ. The chain's CDR3 is CASSFQGGYEQYF. The CDR3 DNA is TGCGCCAGCAGCTTTCAGGGAGGGTACGAGCAGTACTTC.

The V gene is TRBV28, the J gene TRBJ2-7, with TRBD2 identical over 8 bases. Germline-derived CDR1 and CDR2 are MDHEN and SYDVKM. V gave up 2 bases and J gave up 4 bases; unmatched junction bases: 10. The CDR3 has 16 amino acids. CDR3 DNA: TGTGCCAGCAGTTTACCCCGGAGTAGCGGGGAGTACGAGCAGTACTTC. Translating it yields CASSLPRSSGEYEQYF.

This rearrangement joins TRBV15 to TRBJ2-1; no firm D call. Germline V lookup: CDR1 LNHNV, CDR2 YYDKDF (reference sequence). Trimming stripped 0 bases from V and 3 bases from J, with 9 bases between. The CDR3 is 15 amino acids. CDR3 in DNA: TGTGCCACCAGCAGAGATCTCCCCAGCTACAATGAGCAGTTCTTC. This codes for CATSRDLPSYNEQFF.

The genes are TRBV18 and TRBJ1-3; D uncertain. Trimming took off 3 bases at V and 2 bases at J, with 5 bases between the two ends. CDR1 and CDR2 from the germline V gene are KGHSH and LQKENI. The CDR3 runs to 13 residues. CDR3 nucleotide sequence: TGTGCCAGCTCACCCGGGGCTGGAAACACCATATATTTT. Translated: CASSPGAGNTIYF.

This clone appeared once. The chain is built from TRBV28 and TRBJ2-7, with TRBD1 matching over 10 bases. Germline V gives CDR1 MDHEN, CDR2 SYDVKM. V dropped 3 bases and J dropped 4; count of bases not matched to a gene: 9. The CDR3 spans 16 residues. CDR3 sequence: CASSFDLRQGAYEQYF. In DNA form, the CDR3 reads TGTGCCAGCAGTTTCGATCTCCGACAGGGGGCGTACGAGCAGTACTTC.

The chain is built from TRBV28 and TRBJ2-2, with D perhaps TRBD1 (5 bases). The V gene lost 5 bases and the J gene lost 4 bases, with 14 bases spanning the gap. Germline CDR1 is MDHEN and CDR2 is SYDVKM. The CDR3 is made up of 15 amino acids. DNA for the CDR3: TGTGCCAGCAGTCCGCCGACAGAGACCACCGGGGAGCTGTTTTTT. This translates into CASSPPTETTGELFF.

The genes are TRBV18 and TRBJ2-2; TRBD2 agrees at 14 bases. V shed 4 bases, J shed 0 bases, and the junction held 4 bases outside the gene matches. This CDR3 has 18 residues. The germline gives CDR1 KGHSH, CDR2 LQKENI. CDR3 in amino acids: CASSRGTSGGPNTGELFF. For the CDR3, the DNA is TGTGCCAGCTCACGGGGGACTAGCGGGGGTCCGAACACCGGGGAGCTGTTTTTT.

The chain joins TRBV3-1 (or the pseudogene TRBV3-2) to TRBJ2-2; 10 nucleotides align to TRBD2. CDR3 size: 17 residues. In germline, CDR1 is LGHDT, CDR2 YNNKEL (reference sequence). With 2 bases clipped from V and 7 bases from J, the junction kept 10 bases outside the gene matches. In DNA form, the CDR3 reads TGTGCCAGCAGCCAACGGCTAGCGGGAGTGTTTGGCGGGGAGCTGTTTTTT. This gives the protein CASSQRLAGVFGGELFF.